This T cell receptor beta chain originates from a study of T-cell reconstitution after alpha-beta-depleted transplantation in children. CDR1 and CDR2 (germline): SNHLY, FYNNEI. V was cut by 6 bases and J by 2 bases, with 8 bases left in between. The CDR3 length is 13 residues. The study's findings and limits: Newly produced T cells mostly accounted for T-cell counts and diversity one year post-transplant. Recipient T cells and thymic progenitors that survived were the source of the high TCRbeta diversity seen at day 60 in some patients.

Preparing the TCRbeta library involved the use of unique molecular identifiers. One entry per CDR3 protein results from TCRdb running MiXCR on the PCR reads. Of some 26,000 distinct CDR3 sequences in the sample, 15% to 20% were seen once. Details on this clonotype: Antigen unknown.

This sequence joins TRBV2 and TRBJ1-5; perhaps TRBD1 as D (6 bases). Specimen: PBMCs, mostly from graft donor cells, collected 60 days after TCRalphabeta/CD19-depleted stem cell transplant. The TCR originated in a male patient between 2 and 10 years old who had a stem cell transplant for acute lymphoblastic leukemia, so the T cells may come from the graft donor. CDR3 sequence: CASRGGGNQPQHF. In DNA form, the CDR3 reads TGTGCCAGCAGGGGGGGCGGCAATCAGCCCCAGCATTTT.